The following is a T cell receptor (beta chain) sequence with its context. As yet, its antigen is unknown. The data were obtained in a study of cytomegalovirus exposure and HLA in healthy donors. Study-wide context: Findings of an earlier analysis included about 120 million unique TCR beta sequences from roughly 200 million T cells. Study-level results: Analyzed later, association rates of TCRs varied across HLA loci, with DRB1 most and HLA-C fewest.

Trimming left V 1 base short and J 9 bases short, with 9 bases between. This CDR3 region has 12 residues. The germline V gene encodes CDR1 SGHTA and CDR2 FQGNSA. A multiplex PCR was run with 60 Vbeta primers and 13 Jbeta primers. Some clones are missing from TCRdb's copy, which holds only in-frame ones; the method was immunoSEQ multiplex PCR. Of 120,000 to 150,000 clones in the sample, around 84% were seen once. This clonotype originated in a boy aged 2 to 10 in good health and CMV-seronegative. The chain employs TRBV7-2 and TRBJ2-5; the D gene is possibly TRBD2 (6 bases). The sequenced sample consisted of PBMCs. In nucleotides, the CDR3 is TGTGCCAGCAGCTTAGGGACTACTCCCCAGTACTTC. Translation: CASSLGTTPQYF. The full variable domain, in which reference TRBV7-2 and TRBJ2-5 provide the parts outside the CDR3, is GAGVSQSPSNKVTEKGKDVELRCDPISGHTALYWYRQSLGQGLEFLIYFQGNSAPDKSGLPSDRFSAERTGGSVSTLTIQRTQQEDSAVYLCASSLGTTPQYFGPGTRLLVL.